This TCR beta chain was profiled in a study of T cell repertoires in cytomegalovirus infection. As for the study in general: It was recently identified HLA-C-restricted and well-studied HLA-B-restricted CMV epitopes that the study used.

From the reads, TCRdb called clonotypes with MiXCR, one entry per CDR3 protein. The sample includes approximately 110,000 distinct CDR3 sequences, 32% of them seen just once. This clonotype was observed a handful of times. The antigen remains undetermined. The CDR3 covers 15 residues. Trimming pared 2 bases from V and 0 bases from J, leaving 11 bases between. From germline, CDR1 is MGHRA and CDR2 YSYEKL. The chain has TRBV4-1 and TRBJ2-7, with no clear D. The sequencing here drew on CD8+ T cells from cultured PBMCs, taken from culture after CMV antigen stimulation. This clonotype was sampled from a human donor in good health (CMV status not recorded). Some clones in this sample may be carry-over from other donors' samples. The CDR3 reads CASSQTPDPSYEQYF. The CDR3 DNA reads TGCGCCAGCAGCCAAACCCCCGACCCCTCCTACGAGCAGTACTTC.